The 21 T cell receptor beta chains below were found in one sample sequenced in a study of T cells in Graves' hyperthyroidism and ophthalmopathy. Amplified TCR beta CDR3 regions came from RNA transcripts. With the HTBI primer set, the TCR CDR3 went through a first round of RT-PCR. Via MiXCR, TCRdb re-called the multiplex PCR reads, giving one row per CDR3 protein. The sample has roughly 420,000 distinct CDR3 sequences, 12% to 15% seen once. What was sequenced was blood. These TCRs come from a woman younger than 35 with Graves' hyperthyroidism.

CDR3 DNA sequence: TGCAGCGTTGAAATAGGACAGGGCTGCGAGCAGTACTTC. Its protein product is CSVEIGQGCEQYF. The genes are TRBV29-1 and TRBJ2-7; 8 bases line up with TRBD1. The CDR3 covers 13 residues. Germline V gene sequence: CDR1 SQVTM, CDR2 ANQGSEA. The J segment lost 6 bases and the V segment lost 2 bases, leaving 6 bases of the junction unmatched.

This clonotype was seen many times. The V gene is TRBV20-1, the J gene TRBJ2-3, with D perhaps TRBD2 (5 bases). The CDR3 runs 14 residues. CDR1 and CDR2 from the germline V gene are DFQATT and SNEGSKA (reference sequence). The V gene lost 5 bases and the J gene lost 1 base, with 13 bases spanning the gap. The CDR3 loop reads CSAGRTAGTDTQYF. The CDR3 nucleotides are TGCAGTGCTGGACGGACTGCGGGCACAGATACGCAGTATTTT.

This clonotype was detected many times. This chain links TRBV28 with TRBJ2-1; 10 bases align to TRBD2. CDR3 size: 15 residues. In germline, CDR1 is MDHEN, CDR2 SYDVKM. V shed 6 bases, J shed 2 bases, and the junction held 4 bases outside the gene matches. This chain's CDR3 is CASSLSGRAYNEQFF. DNA for the CDR3: TGTGCCAGCAGCTTGAGCGGGAGGGCCTACAATGAGCAGTTCTTC.

This clonotype was seen repeatedly, ten times or more. The chain couples TRBV3-1 to TRBJ1-2, with TRBD1 identical over 8 bases. V shed 3 bases and J 8 bases; nucleotides not matched to a gene: 5. Looked up from germline, CDR1 is LGHDT and CDR2 is YNNKEL (reference sequence). The CDR3 runs to 13 residues. The CDR3 here is CASSHRDRGGYTF. Here the CDR3 DNA reads TGTGCCAGCAGCCATCGCGACAGGGGCGGCTACACCTTC.

This clonotype was seen a handful of times. V is TRBV12-3 or TRBV12-4 and J is TRBJ2-2; TRBD2 matches at 7 bases. CDR3 length: 16 residues. V gave up 1 base and J gave up 6 bases; unmatched junction bases: 8. The CDR3 region has the DNA TGTGCCAGCAGTTTAGGGGGGACTATGGGGTCCGGGGAGCTGTTTTTT. Protein sequence: CASSLGGTMGSGELFF.

This clonotype showed up just a few times. This chain joins TRBV20-1 and TRBJ2-7; the D gene could be TRBD1 or TRBD2 (5 bases each). Germline CDR1 and CDR2: DFQATT and SNEGSKA (reference sequence). Trimming shortened V by 7 bases and J by 2 bases, and 15 bases separated the two germline ends. The CDR3 is 13 residues long. Here the CDR3 reads CSGISGTTYEQYF. Written as DNA, the CDR3 is TGCAGTGGAATTTCCGGGACGACCTACGAGCAGTACTTC.

CDR3 amino acids: CASSSPGLAGYEQYF. The CDR3 coding sequence is TGTGCCAGCAGCTCCCCGGGACTAGCCGGCTACGAGCAGTACTTC. This sequence joins TRBV7-9 and TRBJ2-7, with 9 positions matching TRBD2. V shed 4 bases and J 3 bases; nucleotides not matched to a gene: 7. The CDR3 is made up of 15 amino acids. CDR1 is SEHNR, CDR2 FQNEAQ, per germline (reference sequence).

At least ten counts were recorded for this clonotype. The chain links TRBV20-1 to TRBJ2-7; 9 bases fit TRBD2. Trimming removed 3 bases from V and 0 bases from J; junction bases left unmatched: 3. In germline, CDR1 is DFQATT, CDR2 SNEGSKA (reference sequence). The CDR3 consists of 14 residues. CDR3 nucleotide sequence: TGCAGTGCTAGGACTAGCGGAGGCTCCTACGAGCAGTACTTC. It yields the protein CSARTSGGSYEQYF.

In its sample, this clonotype was seen many times. One junction end disagrees with the germline gene, perhaps due to a read error. The chain joins TRBV5-1 to TRBJ1-3; D gene uncertain. The CDR3 spans 14 residues. Germline loops: CDR1 SGHRS, CDR2 YFSETQ. The CDR3 sequence: CASSLEGSGNTIYF. CDR3 DNA: TGTGCCAGCAGTTTAGAGGGTTCTGGAAACACCATATATTTT.

The chain recombines TRBV7-9 with TRBJ2-7; TRBD1 matches 8 bases. The CDR3 consists of 15 residues. The trim removed 5 bases at V and 3 bases at J, leaving 9 bases unmatched. Germline V gene data show CDR1 as SEHNR and CDR2 as FQNEAQ (reference sequence). This chain's CDR3 is CASSKPGQEIYEQYF. DNA for the CDR3: TGTGCCAGCAGCAAACCGGGACAGGAGATCTACGAGCAGTACTTC.

The rearrangement joins TRBV27 to TRBJ2-1, with D possibly matching TRBD1 (7 bases). The CDR3 loop spans 15 amino acids. Germline V CDR1 and CDR2: MNHEY, SMNVEV (reference sequence). V lost 5 bases and J 9 bases, leaving 20 bases between the germline ends. The CDR3 nucleotides read TGTGCCAGCAGTCTAGTCCAGGGGGGTTCCGGTGAGCAGTTCTTC. This translates into CASSLVQGGSGEQFF.

This clonotype was detected ten times or more. The chain has TRBV7-2 and TRBJ2-7, with 9 bases lining up with TRBD2. J gave up 7 bases and V 1 base, and 11 bases lay outside the gene matches. The germline V gene has CDR1 SGHTA and CDR2 FQGNSA. This CDR3 is built from 16 residues. The CDR3 nucleotides are TGTGCCAGCAGCTTAGTGGGGGCTAGCGGGATGGGGGAGCAGTACTTC. Translation gives CASSLVGASGMGEQYF. Supplemented by reference TRBV7-2 and TRBJ2-7, the full variable domain reads GAGVSQSPSNKVTEKGKDVELRCDPISGHTALYWYRQSLGQGLEFLIYFQGNSAPDKSGLPSDRFSAERTGGSVSTLTIQRTQQEDSAVYLCASSLVGASGMGEQYFGPGTRLTVT.

This clonotype was seen at least ten times. The chain joins TRBV6-1 to TRBJ1-2; D is undetermined. The CDR3 runs 12 residues. Per germline, CDR1 MNHNS and CDR2 SASEGT. V dropped 6 bases and J dropped 8 bases, with 13 bases sitting between them. The CDR3 DNA reads TGTGCCAGCAGGGAGTTTGGGAAAGGCTACACCTTC. Its protein is CASREFGKGYTF.

The rearrangement joins TRBV28 to TRBJ1-5; D possibly corresponds to TRBD1 (6 bases). Trimming took off 3 bases at V and 7 bases at J, with 13 bases between the two ends. This CDR3 is 14 amino acids long. Germline V gene lookup returns CDR1 MDHEN and CDR2 SYDVKM. The CDR3 loop is CASSFRGEGQPQHF. Here the CDR3 DNA reads TGTGCCAGCAGTTTCAGGGGTGAGGGACAGCCCCAGCATTTT. Full variable domain (outside the CDR3, taken from reference TRBV28 and TRBJ1-5): DVKVTQSSRYLVKRTGEKVFLECVQDMDHENMFWYRQDPGLGLRLIYFSYDVKMKEKGDIPEGYSVSREKKERFSLILESASTNQTSMYLCASSFRGEGQPQHFGDGTRLSIL.

This clonotype was seen a few times. V gene TRBV2 combines with J gene TRBJ2-4; D gene unclear. The germline gives CDR1 SNHLY, CDR2 FYNNEI. Trimming took off 2 bases at V and 5 bases at J, with 10 bases between the two ends. CDR3 length equals 14 residues. CDR3 region: CASSERTWENIQYF. For the CDR3, the DNA is TGTGCCAGCAGTGAAAGGACCTGGGAAAACATTCAGTACTTC.

This chain joins TRBV12-3 or TRBV12-4 and TRBJ1-6; no clear D gene. Deletions cut 4 bases from V and 7 bases from J, with 11 bases between. The CDR3 runs 14 residues. The CDR3 DNA reads as TGTGCCAGCAGTTCTGCGGGGTACAATTCACCCCTCCACTTT. It translates to CASSSAGYNSPLHF.

This clonotype has a handful of counts. The V and J genes are TRBV29-1 and TRBJ1-2; tentative D call: TRBD1 (5 bases). Germline CDR1 is SQVTM and CDR2 is ANQGSEA. The V and J ends lost 4 bases and 8 bases respectively, with 11 bases between them. The CDR3 is 11 residues long. CDR3 sequence reads: CSVATGDGYTF. The CDR3 bases are TGCAGCGTTGCTACCGGGGACGGCTACACCTTC.

In its sample, this clonotype was seen many times. The chain is built from TRBV28 and TRBJ2-1; no reliable D call. Trimming left V 3 bases short and J 0 bases short, with 9 bases between. The germline CDR1 and CDR2 sequences are MDHEN and SYDVKM. This CDR3 spans 15 amino acids. The CDR3 DNA reads as TGTGCCAGCAGTTTGGCTAACCCCTCCTACAATGAGCAGTTCTTC. Its protein product is CASSLANPSYNEQFF.

This clonotype was recorded many times. The gene calls are TRBV6-1 and TRBJ2-2, with D hard to call. Trimming took off 2 bases at V and 5 bases at J, with 6 bases between the two ends. The V gene's germline CDR1 is MNHNS and CDR2 SASEGT. This CDR3 region has 13 residues. The DNA for the CDR3 is TGTGCCAGCAGTGAAAACTGGACCGGGGAGCTGTTTTTT. This gives the protein CASSENWTGELFF.

This clonotype has a count of ten or more. The genes are TRBV7-8 and TRBJ2-5; weak D call: TRBD2 (5 bases). CDR1 and CDR2 (germline): SGHVS, FQNEAQ. The CDR3 has 14 amino acids. Trimming shortened V by 1 base and J by 4 bases, and 10 bases separated the two germline ends. CDR3: CASSLGGSLETQYF. The CDR3 nucleotides read TGTGCCAGCAGCTTAGGTGGGAGTCTAGAGACCCAGTACTTC.

This clonotype occurred a few times. The chain links TRBV11-2 to TRBJ2-5; TRBD2 matches 12 bases. Losses at the gene ends were 5 bases for V and 5 bases for J; bases not matched to a gene: 18. Germline lookup yields CDR1 SGHAT and CDR2 FQNNGV. CDR3 size: 19 residues. CDR3 sequence (DNA): TGTGCCAGCAGCCGCAGACTAGCGGGAGAAGGAGGGGGTAGGGAGACCCAGTACTTC. Amino acid sequence: CASSRRLAGEGGGRETQYF.